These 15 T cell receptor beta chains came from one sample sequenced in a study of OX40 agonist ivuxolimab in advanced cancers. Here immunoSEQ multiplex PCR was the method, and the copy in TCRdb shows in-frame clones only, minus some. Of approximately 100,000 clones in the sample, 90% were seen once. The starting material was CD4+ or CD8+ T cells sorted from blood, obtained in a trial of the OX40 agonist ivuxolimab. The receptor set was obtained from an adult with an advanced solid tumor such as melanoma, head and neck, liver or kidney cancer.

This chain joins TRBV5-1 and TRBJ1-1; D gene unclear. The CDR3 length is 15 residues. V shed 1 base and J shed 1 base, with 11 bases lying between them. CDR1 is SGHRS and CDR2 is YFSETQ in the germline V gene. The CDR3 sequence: CASSLSVRPNTEAFF. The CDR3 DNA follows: TGCGCCAGCAGCTTGTCGGTCAGGCCGAACACTGAAGCTTTCTTT.

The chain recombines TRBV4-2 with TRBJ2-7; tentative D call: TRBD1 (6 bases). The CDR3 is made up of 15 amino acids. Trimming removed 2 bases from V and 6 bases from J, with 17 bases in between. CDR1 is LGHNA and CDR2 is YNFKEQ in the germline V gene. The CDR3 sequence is CASSQKAGEVGEQYF. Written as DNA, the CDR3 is TGTGCCAGCAGCCAAAAAGCAGGGGAAGTCGGCGAGCAGTACTTC.

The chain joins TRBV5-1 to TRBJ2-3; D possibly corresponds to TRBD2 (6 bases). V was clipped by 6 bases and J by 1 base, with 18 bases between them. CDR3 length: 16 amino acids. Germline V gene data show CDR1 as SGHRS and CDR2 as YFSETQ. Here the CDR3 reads CASNPTPGVGTDTQYF. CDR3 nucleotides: TGCGCCAGCAACCCGACGCCGGGAGTTGGCACAGATACGCAGTATTTT.

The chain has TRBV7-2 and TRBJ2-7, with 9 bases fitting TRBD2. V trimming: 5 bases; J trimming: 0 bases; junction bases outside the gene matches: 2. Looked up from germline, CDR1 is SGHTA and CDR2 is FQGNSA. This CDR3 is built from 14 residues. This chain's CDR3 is CASSPTSGSYEQYF. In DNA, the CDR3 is TGTGCCAGCAGCCCGACTAGCGGCTCCTACGAGCAGTACTTC.

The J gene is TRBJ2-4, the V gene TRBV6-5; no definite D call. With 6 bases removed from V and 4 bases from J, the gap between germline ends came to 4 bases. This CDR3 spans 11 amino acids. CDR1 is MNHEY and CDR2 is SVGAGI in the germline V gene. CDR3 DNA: TGTGCCAGCAGGAAAAAAAACATTCAGTACTTC. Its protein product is CASRKKNIQYF.

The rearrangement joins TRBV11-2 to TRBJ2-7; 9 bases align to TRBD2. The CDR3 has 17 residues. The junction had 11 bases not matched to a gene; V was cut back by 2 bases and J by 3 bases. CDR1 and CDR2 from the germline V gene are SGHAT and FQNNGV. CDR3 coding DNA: TGTGCCAGCAGCTTACCTAGCGGGAAGATGATCCTCTACGAGCAGTACTTC. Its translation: CASSLPSGKMILYEQYF.

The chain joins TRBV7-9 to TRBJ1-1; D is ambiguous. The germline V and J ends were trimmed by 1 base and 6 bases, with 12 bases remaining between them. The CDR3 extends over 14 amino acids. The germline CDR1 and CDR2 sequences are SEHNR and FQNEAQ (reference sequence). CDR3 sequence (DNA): TGTGCCAGCAGCTTAGTACCGGCTAACGCTGAAGCTTTCTTT. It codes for CASSLVPANAEAFF.

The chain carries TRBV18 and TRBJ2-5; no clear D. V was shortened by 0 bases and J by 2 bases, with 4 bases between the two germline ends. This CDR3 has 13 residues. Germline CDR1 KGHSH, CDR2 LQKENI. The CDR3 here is CASSPPGQETQYF. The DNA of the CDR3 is TGTGCCAGCTCACCACCAGGACAAGAGACCCAGTACTTC.

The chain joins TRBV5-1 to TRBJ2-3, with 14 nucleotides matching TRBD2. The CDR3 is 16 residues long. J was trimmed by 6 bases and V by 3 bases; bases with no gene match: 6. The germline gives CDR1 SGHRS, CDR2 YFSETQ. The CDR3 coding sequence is TGCGCCAGCAGCTCCGGACTAGCGGGAGGAGTGGATACGCAGTATTTT. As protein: CASSSGLAGGVDTQYF.

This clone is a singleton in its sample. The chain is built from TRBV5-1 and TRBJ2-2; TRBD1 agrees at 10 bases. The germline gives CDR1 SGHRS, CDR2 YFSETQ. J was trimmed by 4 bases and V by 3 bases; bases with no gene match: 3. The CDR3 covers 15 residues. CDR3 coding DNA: TGCGCCAGCAGCTCCGGGACAGGGGTCACCGGGGAGCTGTTTTTT. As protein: CASSSGTGVTGELFF.

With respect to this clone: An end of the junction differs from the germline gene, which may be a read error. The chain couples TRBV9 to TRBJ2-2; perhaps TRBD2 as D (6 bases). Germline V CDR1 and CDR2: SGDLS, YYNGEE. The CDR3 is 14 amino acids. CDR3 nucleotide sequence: TGTGCCAGCAACGTATACGGGGGCACCGGGGAGCTGTTTTTT. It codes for CASNVYGGTGELFF.

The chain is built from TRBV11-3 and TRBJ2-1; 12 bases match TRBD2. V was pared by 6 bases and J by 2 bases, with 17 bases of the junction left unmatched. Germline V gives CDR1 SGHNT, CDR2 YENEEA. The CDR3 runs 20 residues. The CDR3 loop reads CASSSRKGTSGQYAYNEQFF. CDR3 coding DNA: TGTGCCAGCAGTTCCAGAAAAGGGACTAGCGGGCAGTATGCCTACAATGAGCAGTTCTTC.

The CDR3 region has the DNA TGTGCCAGCGCCCCACGGGGCGGCAATCAGCCCCAGCATTTT. It specifies CASAPRGGNQPQHF. The J gene is TRBJ1-5, the V gene TRBV2, with D tentatively TRBD1 (5 bases). Trimming removed 8 bases at V and 2 bases at J, with 13 bases between. The CDR3 consists of 14 residues. Germline V gene data show CDR1 as SNHLY and CDR2 as FYNNEI.

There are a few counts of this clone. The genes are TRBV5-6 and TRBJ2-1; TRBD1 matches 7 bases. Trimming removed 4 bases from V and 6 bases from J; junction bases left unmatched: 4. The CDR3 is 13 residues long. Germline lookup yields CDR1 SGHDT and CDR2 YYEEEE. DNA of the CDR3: TGTGCCAGCAGCCGCACAGGGGTCAATGAGCAGTTCTTC. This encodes CASSRTGVNEQFF.

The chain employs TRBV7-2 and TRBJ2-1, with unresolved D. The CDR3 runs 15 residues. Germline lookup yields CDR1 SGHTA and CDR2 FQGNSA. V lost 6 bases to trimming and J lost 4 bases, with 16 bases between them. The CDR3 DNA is TGTGCCAGCAGTCTAGGGTGGCGGTCTTACAATGAGCAGTTCTTC. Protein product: CASSLGWRSYNEQFF. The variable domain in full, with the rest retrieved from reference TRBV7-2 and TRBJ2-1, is GAGVSQSPSNKVTEKGKDVELRCDPISGHTALYWYRQSLGQGLEFLIYFQGNSAPDKSGLPSDRFSAERTGGSVSTLTIQRTQQEDSAVYLCASSLGWRSYNEQFFGPGTRLTVL.